The source of this T cell receptor beta chain is a study of T cell responses to AZD1222 COVID-19 vaccine. Germline values: CDR1 SEHNR, CDR2 FQNEAQ (reference sequence). This CDR3 contains 13 residues. Trimming took off 6 bases at V and 0 bases at J, with 7 bases between the two ends. Produced via immunoSEQ multiplex PCR; TCRdb's table is partial and in-frame only. The sample yields around 150,000 clones, 92% seen once. The gene calls are TRBV7-9 and TRBJ2-3; D gene ambiguous. The sequence derives from an adult who received the AZD1222 COVID-19 vaccine. The specimen was peripheral blood, collected 28 days after the second AZD1222 dose. DNA for the CDR3: TGTGCCAGCAGGACTTTAAGCACAGATACGCAGTATTTT. Amino acid sequence: CASRTLSTDTQYF.